This TCR beta chain was recovered during a study of radiation and T cells in renal cell carcinoma. The CDR3 length is 13 residues. V gave up 4 bases and J gave up 8 bases; unmatched junction bases: 6. Germline-derived CDR1 and CDR2 are SGHRS and YFSETQ. Study conclusions and caveats: From baseline, blood top tumor clonotypes peaked at 2 weeks post-radiation.

TCRdb's table, derived via immunoSEQ multiplex PCR, lists solely in-frame clones and lacks some. Of fewer than 200,000 clones in the sample, about nine tenths are singletons; the top ten hold about 11%. In regard to this clone: As yet, its antigen is unknown.

Described time point: blood 4 weeks post-SBRT, at nephrectomy. Treatment in this sample: 15 Gy SBRT to primary tumor, nephrectomy 4 weeks later. Serial blood draws occurred at baseline and 2 and 4 weeks post-SBRT. This sequence was found in a woman aged 45 to 65 with renal cell carcinoma. The source material was blood, sampled from a patient whose treatment included radiotherapy and nephrectomy. This chain joins TRBV5-1 and TRBJ1-2; 9 nucleotides match TRBD1. CDR3 in DNA: TGCGCCAGCAGCAGGGACAGGGACCGCGGCTACACCTTC. This codes for CASSRDRDRGYTF. Full variable domain (outside the CDR3, taken from reference TRBV5-1 and TRBJ1-2): KAGVTQTPRYLIKTRGQQVTLSCSPISGHRSVSWYQQTPGQGLQFLFEYFSETQRNKGNFPGRFSGRQFSNSRSEMNVSTLELGDSALYLCASSRDRDRGYTFGSGTRLTVV.